A selection of T cell receptor beta chains follows, all from one sample in a study of cytomegalovirus exposure and HLA in healthy donors. Generated by immunoSEQ multiplex PCR, the TCRdb table keeps only in-frame clones and is missing some. The sample lists about 110,000 clones, 70% to 85% occurring once. The sequencing sample was made of PBMCs. The source of these receptors is a boy aged 10-17 years in good health and CMV-seronegative. CDR3s include the opening cysteine and the closing phenylalanine or tryptophan. Fields, in order: V gene, D gene, J gene, clone size, CDR3 protein, CDR3 DNA. D genes are given only for firm matches. Rows may omit the clone size; those that give it use once, few, many or a size class.

v_gene: TRBV27; d_gene: TRBD1; j_gene: TRBJ2-2; abundance: few; CDR3aa: CASSSRTGKGTGELFF; CDR3nt: TGTGCCAGCAGTTCCCGGACAGGGAAGGGGACCGGGGAGCTGTTTTTT
v_gene: TRBV4-1; d_gene: TRBD1; j_gene: TRBJ1-1; abundance: NA; CDR3aa: CASSHLTGDGQAFF; CDR3nt: TGCGCCAGCAGCCACTTGACAGGGGACGGCCAGGCTTTCTTT
v_gene: TRBV2; d_gene: TRBD1; j_gene: TRBJ1-1; abundance: once; CDR3aa: CASSEPDRGVTEAFF; CDR3nt: TGTGCCAGCAGTGAGCCGGACAGGGGTGTCACTGAAGCTTTCTTT
v_gene: TRBV2; d_gene: TRBD2; j_gene: TRBJ2-2; abundance: NA; CDR3aa: CASSETGGNTGELFF; CDR3nt: TGTGCCAGCAGTGAAACGGGGGGGAACACCGGGGAGCTGTTTTTT
v_gene: TRBV5-6; d_gene: TRBD1; j_gene: TRBJ1-1; abundance: NA; CDR3aa: CASSLTDRGHTEAFF; CDR3nt: TGTGCCAGCAGCTTGACCGACAGGGGGCACACTGAAGCTTTCTTT
v_gene: TRBV11-3; d_gene: NA; j_gene: TRBJ1-1; abundance: NA; CDR3aa: CASSLGGGNTEAFF; CDR3nt: TGTGCCAGCAGCTTAGGAGGAGGGAACACTGAAGCTTTCTTT
v_gene: TRBV5-4; d_gene: TRBD1; j_gene: TRBJ1-1; abundance: NA; CDR3aa: CASTGQMNTEAFF; CDR3nt: TGTGCCAGCACGGGACAGATGAACACTGAAGCTTTCTTT
v_gene: TRBV7-9; d_gene: NA; j_gene: TRBJ1-2; abundance: NA; CDR3aa: CASSLSGLGGYTF; CDR3nt: TGTGCCAGCAGCTTATCCGGCCTAGGAGGCTACACCTTC
v_gene: TRBV6-5; d_gene: NA; j_gene: TRBJ2-1; abundance: NA; CDR3aa: CASSYSGGHYNEQFF; CDR3nt: TGTGCCAGCAGTTACTCGGGGGGGCATTACAATGAGCAGTTCTTC
v_gene: TRBV29-1; d_gene: NA; j_gene: TRBJ1-4; abundance: NA; CDR3aa: CSGIQATNEKLFF; CDR3nt: TGCAGCGGTATACAGGCAACTAATGAAAAACTGTTTTTT
v_gene: TRBV5-4; d_gene: TRBD1; j_gene: TRBJ2-7; abundance: NA; CDR3aa: CASSPGTGSREQYF; CDR3nt: TGTGCCAGCAGCCCTGGGACAGGGTCACGCGAGCAGTACTTC
v_gene: TRBV4-1; d_gene: TRBD1; j_gene: TRBJ2-7; abundance: NA; CDR3aa: CASSLDRGPYEQYF; CDR3nt: TGCGCCAGCAGCCTGGACAGGGGGCCATACGAGCAGTACTTC
v_gene: TRBV4-1; d_gene: TRBD1; j_gene: TRBJ1-1; abundance: few; CDR3aa: CASSVESGRGTGEAFF; CDR3nt: TGCGCCAGCAGCGTTGAAAGTGGCAGGGGGACCGGTGAAGCTTTCTTT
v_gene: TRBV5-6; d_gene: TRBD1; j_gene: TRBJ2-1; abundance: NA; CDR3aa: CASSRETGVRYNEQFF; CDR3nt: TGTGCCAGCAGCAGGGAGACAGGGGTGAGGTACAATGAGCAGTTCTTC
v_gene: TRBV7-8; d_gene: NA; j_gene: TRBJ2-2; abundance: NA; CDR3aa: CASTLRTVNAGELFF; CDR3nt: TGTGCCAGCACCCTCCGCACGGTGAATGCCGGGGAGCTGTTTTTT
v_gene: TRBV11-2; d_gene: NA; j_gene: TRBJ1-5; abundance: NA; CDR3aa: CASSLGSGEQPQHF; CDR3nt: TGTGCCAGCAGCTTAGGGTCAGGGGAGCAGCCCCAGCATTTT
v_gene: TRBV11-2; d_gene: NA; j_gene: TRBJ1-1; abundance: NA; CDR3aa: CASSPERADTEAFF; CDR3nt: TGTGCCAGCAGCCCAGAGCGGGCGGACACTGAAGCTTTCTTT
v_gene: TRBV6-1; d_gene: NA; j_gene: TRBJ2-7; abundance: NA; CDR3aa: CASSEAGAHFYEQYF; CDR3nt: TGTGCCAGCAGTGAAGCGGGGGCCCATTTCTACGAGCAGTACTTC
v_gene: TRBV30; d_gene: TRBD1; j_gene: TRBJ2-7; abundance: NA; CDR3aa: CAWSVLGQVFYEQYF; CDR3nt: TGTGCCTGGAGTGTATTAGGACAGGTCTTCTACGAGCAGTACTTC
v_gene: TRBV13; d_gene: TRBD2; j_gene: TRBJ2-5; abundance: NA; CDR3aa: CASSLAGGLETQYF; CDR3nt: TGTGCCAGCAGCTTAGCGGGAGGGTTAGAGACCCAGTACTTC
v_gene: TRBV7-9; d_gene: TRBD1; j_gene: TRBJ1-5; abundance: few; CDR3aa: CASSPTTGNQPQHF; CDR3nt: TGTGCCAGCAGCCCTACGACAGGGAATCAGCCCCAGCATTTT
v_gene: TRBV6-5; d_gene: NA; j_gene: TRBJ1-1; abundance: NA; CDR3aa: CASSYSEGLEAFF; CDR3nt: TGTGCCAGCAGTTACTCCGAGGGTCTTGAAGCTTTCTTT
v_gene: TRBV19; d_gene: TRBD2; j_gene: TRBJ2-1; abundance: NA; CDR3aa: CASSQRTSGLNEQFF; CDR3nt: TGTGCCAGTAGCCAGAGGACTAGCGGACTAAATGAGCAGTTCTTC
v_gene: TRBV7-9; d_gene: NA; j_gene: TRBJ1-2; abundance: NA; CDR3aa: CASSLEGGRGYTF; CDR3nt: TGTGCCAGCAGCTTAGAAGGGGGTCGGGGCTACACCTTC
v_gene: TRBV5-1; d_gene: NA; j_gene: TRBJ2-1; abundance: once; CDR3aa: CASSFGRGPWNEQFF; CDR3nt: TGCGCCAGCAGCTTTGGTAGGGGCCCATGGAATGAGCAGTTCTTC
v_gene: TRBV29-1; d_gene: NA; j_gene: TRBJ1-2; abundance: NA; CDR3aa: CSVGSDTYGYTF; CDR3nt: TGCAGCGTTGGGTCTGACACCTATGGCTACACCTTC
v_gene: TRBV27; d_gene: NA; j_gene: TRBJ1-1; abundance: NA; CDR3aa: CASATMNTEAFF; CDR3nt: TGTGCCAGCGCTACCATGAACACTGAAGCTTTCTTT
v_gene: TRBV29-1; d_gene: NA; j_gene: TRBJ1-2; abundance: NA; CDR3aa: CSVEKVGGDGYTF; CDR3nt: TGCAGCGTTGAAAAGGTGGGAGGTGATGGCTACACCTTC
v_gene: TRBV5-1; d_gene: NA; j_gene: TRBJ1-1; abundance: NA; CDR3aa: CASSLGGGDTEAFF; CDR3nt: TGCGCCAGCAGCTTGGGAGGGGGGGACACTGAAGCTTTCTTT
v_gene: TRBV30; d_gene: NA; j_gene: TRBJ1-1; abundance: NA; CDR3aa: CAFYRSEAFF; CDR3nt: TGTGCCTTTTACCGCAGTGAAGCTTTCTTT
v_gene: TRBV2; d_gene: TRBD1; j_gene: TRBJ2-7; abundance: few; CDR3aa: CASSWTGGTYEQYF; CDR3nt: TGTGCCAGCAGCTGGACAGGGGGCACCTACGAGCAGTACTTC
v_gene: TRBV30; d_gene: TRBD1; j_gene: TRBJ2-7; abundance: NA; CDR3aa: CAWSVRDRGRSEQYF; CDR3nt: TGTGCCTGGAGTGTCAGGGACAGGGGGCGGTCCGAGCAGTACTTC
v_gene: TRBV2; d_gene: TRBD2; j_gene: TRBJ2-4; abundance: NA; CDR3aa: CASSAGGAQARASIQYF; CDR3nt: TGTGCCAGCAGTGCGGGGGGGGCTCAGGCCCGGGCAAGCATTCAGTACTTC
v_gene: TRBV7-9; d_gene: TRBD2; j_gene: TRBJ2-7; abundance: NA; CDR3aa: CASSPLAGGPYEQYF; CDR3nt: TGTGCCAGCAGCCCGCTAGCGGGAGGGCCCTACGAGCAGTACTTC
v_gene: TRBV29-1; d_gene: NA; j_gene: TRBJ1-2; abundance: NA; CDR3aa: CSVESAGDYGYTF; CDR3nt: TGCAGCGTTGAGTCGGCAGGGGACTATGGCTACACCTTC
v_gene: TRBV29-1; d_gene: TRBD1; j_gene: TRBJ1-2; abundance: NA; CDR3aa: CSVTGGIGYGYTF; CDR3nt: TGCAGCGTCACAGGGGGAATAGGGTATGGCTACACCTTC
v_gene: TRBV7-9; d_gene: TRBD1; j_gene: TRBJ2-1; abundance: once; CDR3aa: CASSLVVGQYNEQFF; CDR3nt: TGTGCCAGCAGCTTAGTGGTGGGACAGTACAATGAGCAGTTCTTC
v_gene: TRBV9; d_gene: NA; j_gene: TRBJ2-7; abundance: NA; CDR3aa: CASSVEGGRGEQYF; CDR3nt: TGTGCCAGCAGCGTAGAGGGAGGTAGGGGCGAGCAGTACTTC
v_gene: TRBV30; d_gene: NA; j_gene: TRBJ1-2; abundance: NA; CDR3aa: CAWSLRARGFHYGYTF; CDR3nt: TGTGCCTGGAGTCTAAGAGCGAGGGGGTTCCACTATGGCTACACCTTC
v_gene: TRBV2; d_gene: TRBD2; j_gene: TRBJ2-1; abundance: NA; CDR3aa: CASSPPGGRAEQFF; CDR3nt: TGTGCCAGCAGTCCCCCCGGTGGGAGGGCTGAGCAGTTCTTC
v_gene: TRBV4-3; d_gene: TRBD1; j_gene: TRBJ1-2; abundance: NA; CDR3aa: CASSPDRGGLGYTF; CDR3nt: TGCGCCAGCAGCCCCGACAGGGGGGGCCTTGGCTACACCTTC
v_gene: TRBV7-7; d_gene: NA; j_gene: TRBJ2-4; abundance: NA; CDR3aa: CASSSTLGGIQYF; CDR3nt: TGTGCCAGCAGCTCGACTCTAGGGGGCATTCAGTACTTC
v_gene: TRBV30; d_gene: TRBD2; j_gene: TRBJ2-1; abundance: NA; CDR3aa: CAWSEGSGSLDEQFF; CDR3nt: TGTGCCTGGAGTGAGGGTAGCGGGAGCCTCGATGAGCAGTTCTTC
v_gene: TRBV28; d_gene: TRBD1; j_gene: TRBJ2-7; abundance: NA; CDR3aa: CASSSPGTGDEQYF; CDR3nt: TGTGCCAGCAGTTCCCCCGGGACAGGGGACGAGCAGTACTTC
v_gene: TRBV25-1; d_gene: NA; j_gene: TRBJ1-2; abundance: few; CDR3aa: CASSEMRFYGYTF; CDR3nt: TGTGCCAGCAGTGAAATGAGGTTCTATGGCTACACCTTC
v_gene: TRBV28; d_gene: NA; j_gene: TRBJ1-5; abundance: NA; CDR3aa: CASRTSGSQPQHF; CDR3nt: TGTGCCAGCCGAACATCGGGGAGTCAGCCCCAGCATTTT
v_gene: TRBV7-9; d_gene: NA; j_gene: TRBJ2-2; abundance: NA; CDR3aa: CASSRRDGNTGELFF; CDR3nt: TGTGCCAGCAGCCGGCGGGACGGCAACACCGGGGAGCTGTTTTTT
v_gene: TRBV29-1; d_gene: NA; j_gene: TRBJ2-7; abundance: NA; CDR3aa: CSVEEGREYF; CDR3nt: TGCAGCGTTGAAGAAGGCAGGGAGTACTTC
v_gene: TRBV7-9; d_gene: TRBD2; j_gene: TRBJ2-3; abundance: NA; CDR3aa: CASSLSGSADTQYF; CDR3nt: TGTGCCAGCAGCCTTAGCGGGAGCGCAGATACGCAGTATTTT